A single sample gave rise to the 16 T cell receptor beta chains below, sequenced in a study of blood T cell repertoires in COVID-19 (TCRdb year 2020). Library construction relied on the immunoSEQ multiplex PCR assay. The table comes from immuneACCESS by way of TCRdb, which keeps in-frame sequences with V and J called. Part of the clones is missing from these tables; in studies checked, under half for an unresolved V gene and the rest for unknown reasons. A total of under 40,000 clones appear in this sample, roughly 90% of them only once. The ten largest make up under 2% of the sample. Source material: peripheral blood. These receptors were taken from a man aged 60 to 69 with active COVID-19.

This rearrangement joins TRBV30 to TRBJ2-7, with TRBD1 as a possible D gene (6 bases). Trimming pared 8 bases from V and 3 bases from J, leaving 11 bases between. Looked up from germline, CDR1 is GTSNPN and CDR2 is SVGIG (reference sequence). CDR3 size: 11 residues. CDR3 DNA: TGTGCCCGTGGACAGATCTACGAGCAGTACTTC. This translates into CARGQIYEQYF.

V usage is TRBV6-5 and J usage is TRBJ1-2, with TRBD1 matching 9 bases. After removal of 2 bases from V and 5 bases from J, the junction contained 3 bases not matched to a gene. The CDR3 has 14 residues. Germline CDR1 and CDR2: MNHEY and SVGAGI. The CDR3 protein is CASSYTGTGYGYTF. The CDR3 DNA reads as TGTGCCAGCAGTTACACAGGGACAGGGTATGGCTACACCTTC.

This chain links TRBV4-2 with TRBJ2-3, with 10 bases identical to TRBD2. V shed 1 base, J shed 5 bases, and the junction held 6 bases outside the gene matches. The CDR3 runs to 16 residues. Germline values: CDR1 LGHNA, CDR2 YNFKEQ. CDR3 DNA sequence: TGTGCCAGCAGCCAAGCAGCGGGGGGGCCCGGAGATACGCAGTATTTT. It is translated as CASSQAAGGPGDTQYF.

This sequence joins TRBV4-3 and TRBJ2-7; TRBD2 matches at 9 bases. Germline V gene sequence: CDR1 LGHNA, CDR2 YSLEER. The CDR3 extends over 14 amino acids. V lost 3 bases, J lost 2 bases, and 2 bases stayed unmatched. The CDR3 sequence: CASSHERGAYEQYF. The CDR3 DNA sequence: TGCGCCAGCAGCCACGAGCGGGGGGCCTACGAGCAGTACTTC.

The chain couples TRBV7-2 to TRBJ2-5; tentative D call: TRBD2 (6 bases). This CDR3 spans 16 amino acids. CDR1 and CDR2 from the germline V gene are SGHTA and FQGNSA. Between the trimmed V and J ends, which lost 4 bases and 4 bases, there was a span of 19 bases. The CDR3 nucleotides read TGTGCCAGCAGCTGGAGGGCAGGCGAAGCGCGAGAGACCCAGTACTTC. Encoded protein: CASSWRAGEARETQYF.

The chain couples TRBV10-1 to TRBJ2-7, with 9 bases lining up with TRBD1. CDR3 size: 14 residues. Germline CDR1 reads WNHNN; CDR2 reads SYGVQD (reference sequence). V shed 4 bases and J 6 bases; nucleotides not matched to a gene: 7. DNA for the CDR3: TGCGCCAGCAGTGCGAGGGACAGGGATGGCGAGCAGTACTTC. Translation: CASSARDRDGEQYF.

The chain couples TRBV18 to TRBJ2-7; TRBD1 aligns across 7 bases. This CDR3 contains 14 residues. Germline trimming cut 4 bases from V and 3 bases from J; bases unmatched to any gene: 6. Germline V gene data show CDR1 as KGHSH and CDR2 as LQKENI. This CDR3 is CASSLRDRLYEQYF. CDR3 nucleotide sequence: TGTGCCAGCTCACTCCGGGACAGACTCTACGAGCAGTACTTC.

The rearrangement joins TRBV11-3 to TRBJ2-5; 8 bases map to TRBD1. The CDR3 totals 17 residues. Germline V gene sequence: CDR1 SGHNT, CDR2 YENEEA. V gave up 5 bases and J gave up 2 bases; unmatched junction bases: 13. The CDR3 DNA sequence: TGTGCCAGCAGCCCGGCTGGGGGCAGGGGGCGTCAAGAGACCCAGTACTTC. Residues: CASSPAGGRGRQETQYF.

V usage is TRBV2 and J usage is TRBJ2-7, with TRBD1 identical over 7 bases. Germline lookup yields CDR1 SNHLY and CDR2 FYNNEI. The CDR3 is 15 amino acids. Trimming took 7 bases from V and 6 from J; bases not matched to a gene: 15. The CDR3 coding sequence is TGTGCCAGCACCTACCTGACAGGGTATCTCTCCGAGCAGTACTTC. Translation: CASTYLTGYLSEQYF.

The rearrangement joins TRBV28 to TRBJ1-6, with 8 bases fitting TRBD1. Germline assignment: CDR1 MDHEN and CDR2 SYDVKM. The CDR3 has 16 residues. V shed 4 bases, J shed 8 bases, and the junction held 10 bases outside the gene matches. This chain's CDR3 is CASSSPEDRVYSPLHF. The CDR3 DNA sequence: TGTGCCAGCAGTTCCCCGGAGGACAGGGTATATTCACCCCTCCACTTT.

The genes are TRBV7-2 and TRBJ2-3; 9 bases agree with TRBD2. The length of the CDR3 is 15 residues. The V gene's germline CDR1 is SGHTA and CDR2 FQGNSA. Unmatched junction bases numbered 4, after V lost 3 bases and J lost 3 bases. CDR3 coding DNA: TGTGCCAGCAGCTTTGAGGGACTAGCAACAGATACGCAGTATTTT. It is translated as CASSFEGLATDTQYF.

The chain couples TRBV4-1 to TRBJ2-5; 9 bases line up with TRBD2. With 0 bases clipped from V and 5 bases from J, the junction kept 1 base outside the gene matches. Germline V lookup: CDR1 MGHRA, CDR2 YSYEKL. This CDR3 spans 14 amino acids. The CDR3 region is CASSQETSGETQYF. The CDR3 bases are TGCGCCAGCAGCCAAGAGACTAGCGGTGAGACCCAGTACTTC.

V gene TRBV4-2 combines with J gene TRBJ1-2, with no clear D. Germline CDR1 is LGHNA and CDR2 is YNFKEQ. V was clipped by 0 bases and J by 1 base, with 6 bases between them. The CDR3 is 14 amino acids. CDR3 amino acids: CASSQDAGNYGYTF. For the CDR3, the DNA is TGTGCCAGCAGCCAAGATGCGGGTAACTATGGCTACACCTTC.

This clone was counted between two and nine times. CDR3 residues: CASSYGEPGIVTQYF. For the CDR3, the DNA is TGTGCCAGCAGTTACGGGGAGCCGGGGATCGTTACGCAGTATTTT. This chain uses TRBV6-6 with TRBJ2-3; TRBD2 is a possible D gene (5 bases). The germline gives CDR1 MNHNY, CDR2 SVGAGI (reference sequence). V was clipped by 2 bases and J by 8 bases, with 17 bases between them. The CDR3 loop spans 15 amino acids.

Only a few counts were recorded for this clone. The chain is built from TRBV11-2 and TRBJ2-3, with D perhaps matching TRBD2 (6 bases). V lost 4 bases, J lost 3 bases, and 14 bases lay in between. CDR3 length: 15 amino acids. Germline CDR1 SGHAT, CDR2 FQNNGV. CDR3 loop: CASSSRLVKTDTQYF. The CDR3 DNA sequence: TGTGCCAGCAGCTCGCGACTAGTTAAGACAGATACGCAGTATTTT.

The CDR3 DNA follows: TGTGCCAGCAGCCAAGGGCAAGCGGGGACACTGATCTCCTACAATGAGCAGTTCTTC. This gives the protein CASSQGQAGTLISYNEQFF. The chain uses TRBV4-2 and TRBJ2-1; possible D gene TRBD2, 7 bases. Trimming removed 1 base at V and 0 bases at J, with 19 bases between. Germline assignment: CDR1 LGHNA and CDR2 YNFKEQ. The CDR3 length is 19 residues.